The entry below gives a single TCR beta chain sequence along with its context. V shed 3 bases and J shed 7 bases, with 15 bases lying between them. The CDR3 extends over 15 amino acids. The germline gives CDR1 KGHSH, CDR2 LQKENI. Source study methods: Counts of nucleated cells, estimated from reference gene primer amplification, were obtained. TCRdb's table, derived via immunoSEQ multiplex PCR, lists solely in-frame clones and lacks some. V, J and clone size are those of that table, while D and trimming were read from the DNA. The sample includes around 250,000 clones, under 85% seen only once; the top ten take roughly 2%. The data originate from a study of blood T cell repertoires in COVID-19. Study in general: COVID-19 samples from acute and convalescent phases originated in the United States, Italy and Spain. PBMCs, B-cell-depleted T cells, or T cells were the source of the cDNA or gDNA that made up the material.

The clonotype comes from a man aged 25 to 40 who had recovered from COVID-19. Sequencing was performed on peripheral blood. The V gene is TRBV18, the J gene TRBJ1-4, with D maybe TRBD1 (5 bases). The CDR3 nucleotides are TGTGCCAGCTCACCCGGGACTGGAAGGGGTGAAAAACTGTTTTTT. Translation: CASSPGTGRGEKLFF.